This entry lists 12 T cell receptor beta chains sequenced from one sample in a study of blood T cells in healthy people across ages. A sample-barcoded 5' primer and a J-beta primer mix were used in a second PCR of roughly 7 to 11 cycles. TCRdb reprocessed the 5' RACE reads via MiXCR and lists one record per CDR3 protein. The sample has about 770,000 distinct CDR3 sequences, more than 40% seen once. What was sequenced was blood. These receptors all come from a man in his 60s in good health.

This chain connects TRBV20-1 to TRBJ2-5; 11 bases line up with TRBD2. The DNA end is more similar to TRBJ2-7, so the J call may be wrong. The CDR3 is 16 residues long. Germline V CDR1 and CDR2: DFQATT, SNEGSKA (reference sequence). The chain's CDR3 is CSAGVAGGMRTYEQYF. In DNA, the CDR3 is TGCAGTGCTGGGGTAGCGGGGGGGATGCGCACCTACGAGCAGTACTTC.

The gene calls are TRBV24-1 and TRBJ2-7; D is ambiguous. The germline CDR1 and CDR2 sequences are KGHDR and SFDVKD. CDR3 length: 15 amino acids. Trimming took off 9 bases at V and 2 bases at J, with 19 bases between the two ends. This chain's CDR3 is CATYDKTGTTYEQYF. CDR3 coding DNA: TGTGCCACCTATGATAAAACGGGTACGACCTACGAGCAGTACTTC.

This clonotype has more than one count but fewer than ten. The chain uses TRBV4-3 and TRBJ2-4, with 9 nucleotides matching TRBD2. V was pared by 0 bases and J by 6 bases, with 3 bases of the junction left unmatched. CDR3 size: 15 residues. The V gene's germline CDR1 is LGHNA and CDR2 YSLEER. CDR3 nucleotide sequence: TGCGCCAGCAGCCAAGATGAGACTAGCGGAAACATTCAGTACTTC. This gives the protein CASSQDETSGNIQYF.

J is TRBJ2-1 and V is TRBV5-1, with TRBD1 matching 8 bases. Looked up from germline, CDR1 is SGHRS and CDR2 is YFSETQ. V was clipped by 3 bases and J by 0 bases; unmatched bases: 8. This CDR3 has 17 amino acids. In DNA, the CDR3 is TGCGCCAGCAGCTCCAGGACAGGGACGAGCTCCTACAATGAGCAGTTCTTC. Its protein is CASSSRTGTSSYNEQFF.

This chain links TRBV6-2 or TRBV6-3 with TRBJ2-6; 10 bases match TRBD1. Trimming at V came to 2 bases and at J to 3 bases, leaving 10 bases not matched to a gene. CDR3 length: 19 residues. Germline V gives CDR1 MNHEY, CDR2 SVGEGT. In nucleotides, the CDR3 is TGTGCCAGCAGTTACCGGAGACAGGGGGCGCCGGATGGGGCCAACGTCCTGACTTTC. This sequence encodes CASSYRRQGAPDGANVLTF.

This chain links TRBV18 with TRBJ2-7, with D tentatively TRBD1 (5 bases). V lost 0 bases and J lost 7, with 13 bases in between. There are 14 residues in the CDR3. Germline CDR1 reads KGHSH; CDR2 reads LQKENI. The DNA of the CDR3 is TGTGCCAGCTCACCACCGGACACGTACAATGAGCAGTACTTC. Its protein is CASSPPDTYNEQYF.

There are a few counts of this clonotype. The V call is TRBV4-3, the J call TRBJ2-1; 7 nucleotides agree with TRBD2. This CDR3 has 17 amino acids. The V gene end was trimmed by 0 bases and the J gene end by 2 bases; junction bases not matched to a gene: 7. The germline CDR1 and CDR2 sequences are LGHNA and YSLEER. The CDR3 DNA reads TGCGCCAGCAGCCAAGAGGCAGCGGGGCTTACCTACAATGAGCAGTTCTTC. Residues: CASSQEAAGLTYNEQFF.

The chain couples TRBV12-3 or TRBV12-4 to TRBJ2-6; D may correspond to TRBD1 or TRBD2 (5 bases each). V dropped 4 bases and J dropped 0 bases, with 10 bases sitting between them. CDR3 size: 16 residues. This chain's CDR3 is CASSSLGPSGANVLTF. In nucleotides, the CDR3 is TGTGCCAGCAGTTCCTTGGGACCCTCTGGGGCCAACGTCCTGACTTTC.

V and J are TRBV20-1 and TRBJ1-1; D perhaps matches TRBD1 (6 bases). This CDR3 comprises 16 residues. In germline, CDR1 is DFQATT, CDR2 SNEGSKA (reference sequence). Trimming took 5 bases from V and 3 from J, leaving 22 bases between them. Here the CDR3 DNA reads TGCAGTGCTGGGTCGTTGTTGGGGGCAGGGGACACTGAAGCTTTCTTT. It translates to CSAGSLLGAGDTEAFF.

As for this clonotype: This clone may be a read error of a much larger clone one base away. The chain links TRBV7-2 to TRBJ2-5; TRBD1 is a possible D gene (6 bases). Trimming left V 4 bases short and J 1 base short, with 10 bases between. The CDR3 spans 14 residues. CDR1 and CDR2 from the germline V gene are SGHTA and FQGNSA. CDR3 region: CASSWDIGQETQYF. CDR3 bases: TGTGCCAGCAGCTGGGACATAGGCCAAGAGACCCAGTACTTC.

The rearrangement joins TRBV6-2 or TRBV6-3 to TRBJ2-3; D is possibly TRBD2 (6 bases). The CDR3 consists of 14 residues. Germline assignment: CDR1 MNHEY and CDR2 SVGEGT. Trimming took off 7 bases at V and 0 bases at J, with 11 bases between the two ends. The CDR3 loop is CASKDYISTDTQYF. For the CDR3, the DNA is TGTGCCAGCAAGGACTACATTAGCACAGATACGCAGTATTTT.

Ten or more counts support this clonotype. This chain uses TRBV5-1 with TRBJ2-7; TRBD1 agrees at 10 bases. The CDR3 is 15 residues long. The junction had 10 bases not matched to a gene; V was cut back by 5 bases and J by 5 bases. The germline V gene encodes CDR1 SGHRS and CDR2 YFSETQ. CDR3 region: CASRFFGQGDDEQYF. DNA of the CDR3: TGCGCCAGCAGGTTTTTCGGACAGGGGGATGACGAGCAGTACTTC.